This paragraph reports one T cell receptor beta chain. Its antigen is still unknown. Sequencing used immunoSEQ multiplex PCR; TCRdb keeps in-frame clones, though not all of them. The data contain some 24,000 clones, roughly 94% of them singletons. The sample belongs to a study of chemoradiotherapy in HPV16-positive cancers. Turning to the study itself: Functional T-cell assays on two HPV16-positive patients' cells defined candidate HPV-specific clones and common TCR motifs. Whole-study results and caveats: Non-HPV-specific T cells did not expand in tumors during treatment, whereas candidate HPV-specific clones and E7-related motifs did.

Samples were taken several times over chemoradiotherapy. J was trimmed by 5 bases and V by 4 bases; bases with no gene match: 7. Germline V gene lookup returns CDR1 SGHRS and CDR2 YFSETQ. The CDR3 contains 16 residues. The V gene is TRBV5-1, the J gene TRBJ2-1; 12 bases agree with TRBD2. The sequence derives from a human donor with HPV-associated anogenital cancer. Sampling was conducted from a patient who underwent chemoradiotherapy. CDR3 amino acids: CASSQPRTSGDNEQFF. The DNA of the CDR3 is TGCGCCAGCAGCCAGCCAAGGACTAGCGGGGACAATGAGCAGTTCTTC. Full variable domain (remainder filled in from reference TRBV5-1 and TRBJ2-1): KAGVTQTPRYLIKTRGQQVTLSCSPISGHRSVSWYQQTPGQGLQFLFEYFSETQRNKGNFPGRFSGRQFSNSRSEMNVSTLELGDSALYLCASSQPRTSGDNEQFFGPGTRLTVL.